These T cell receptor beta chains were read from a single sample in a study of identical twins. TCRdb processed the 5' RACE reads anew with MiXCR; each CDR3 protein has one entry. The table records some 250,000 distinct CDR3 sequences, 5.5% to 7.5% of them present only once. This sample was shared with a second study, whose subject was T cells expressing NK-cell markers.

The sample comprised CD8+ T cells sorted from blood. These receptors were taken from a woman aged 18 to 35 in good health. The CDR3 runs from the conserved cysteine through the conserved F or W. The D gene is left open where the match is weak. Some rows have no size entry. The others give once, few or many, or a class for an expanded clone.

j_gene	d_gene	abundance	v_gene	CDR3aa	CDR3nt
TRBJ2-7	TRBD2	few	TRBV7-9	CASSLTSGEAYEQYF	TGTGCCAGCAGCTTAACTAGCGGGGAAGCCTACGAGCAGTACTTC
TRBJ1-5	TRBD1	few	TRBV2	CASRFGQGGYNQPQHF	TGTGCCAGCAGATTCGGACAGGGGGGATACAATCAGCCCCAGCATTTT
TRBJ1-1	TRBD1	.	TRBV6-6	CASRETGGTEAFF	TGTGCCAGCAGGGAGACAGGGGGCACTGAAGCTTTCTTT
TRBJ2-7	TRBD2	few	TRBV3-1	CASFTSGNSYEQYF	TGTGCCAGCTTTACTAGCGGTAACTCCTACGAGCAGTACTTC
TRBJ2-2	.	.	TRBV7-9	CASSQNRAQADTGELFF	TGTGCCAGCAGCCAAAACCGGGCTCAGGCGGACACCGGGGAGCTGTTTTTT
TRBJ2-1	TRBD1	few	TRBV9	CASSGAQGAGYNEQFF	TGTGCCAGCAGCGGCGCACAGGGGGCGGGGTACAATGAGCAGTTCTTC
TRBJ2-3	.	few	TRBV6-2/TRBV6-3	CASSYSRVERTDTQYF	TGTGCCAGCAGTTACTCGAGGGTCGAACGCACAGATACGCAGTATTTT
TRBJ2-7	.	.	TRBV4-3	CASSQGQGREQYF	TGCGCCAGCAGCCAAGGGCAGGGGCGCGAGCAGTACTTC
TRBJ2-5	TRBD1	few	TRBV27	CASSSRQGPRETQYF	TGTGCCAGCAGTTCTCGACAGGGCCCTCGGGAGACCCAGTACTTC
TRBJ2-7	TRBD1	few	TRBV9	CASSAGQGPSYEQYF	TGTGCCAGCAGCGCGGGACAGGGGCCCTCCTACGAGCAGTACTTC
TRBJ2-5	.	.	TRBV5-6	CASSYLREGDQETQYF	TGTGCCAGCAGCTACCTGAGGGAAGGGGACCAAGAGACCCAGTACTTC
TRBJ2-4	.	few	TRBV4-1	CASSPLNQNIQYF	TGCGCCAGCAGCCCCTTAAACCAAAACATTCAGTACTTC
TRBJ2-7	TRBD2	many	TRBV12-3/TRBV12-4	CASTPTLAGGSNEQYF	TGTGCCAGTACTCCAACCCTAGCGGGGGGGTCTAACGAGCAGTACTTC
TRBJ2-7	TRBD1	many	TRBV7-9	CASSLRTGDWHEQYF	TGTGCCAGCAGCCTTAGGACAGGGGATTGGCACGAGCAGTACTTC
TRBJ1-5	.	.	TRBV4-1	CASSQEASGGLVSNQPQHF	TGCGCCAGCAGCCAAGAGGCCTCAGGCGGGTTAGTGAGCAATCAGCCCCAGCATTTT
TRBJ1-2	.	many	TRBV12-3/TRBV12-4	CASGQFMYYGYTF	TGTGCCAGCGGACAGTTTATGTACTATGGCTACACCTTC
TRBJ2-2	.	few	TRBV9	CASSSSSQLTNTGELFF	TGTGCCAGCAGCTCCTCCTCGCAGTTGACGAACACCGGGGAGCTGTTTTTT
TRBJ2-3	TRBD2	.	TRBV4-3	CASSQPSGRRSTDTQYF	TGCGCCAGCAGCCAACCTAGCGGGAGACGGAGTACAGATACGCAGTATTTT
TRBJ2-1	TRBD2	many	TRBV11-2	CASSPNSGRARNEQFF	TGTGCCAGCAGCCCTAATAGCGGGAGGGCCAGGAATGAGCAGTTCTTC
TRBJ2-1	TRBD2	many	TRBV11-2	CASSSNRLADYNEQFF	TGTGCCAGCAGCTCAAACCGACTAGCGGACTACAATGAGCAGTTCTTC
TRBJ1-1	.	few	TRBV11-2	CASSNIDRNTEAFF	TGTGCCAGCAGTAACATTGACAGGAACACTGAAGCTTTCTTT
TRBJ2-1	TRBD1	.	TRBV20-1	CSTKPTGPGNEQFF	TGCAGTACCAAACCGACAGGGCCGGGGAATGAGCAGTTCTTC
TRBJ2-2	.	.	TRBV12-3/TRBV12-4	CASSPLTLAGELFF	TGTGCCAGCAGTCCCCTTACTTTGGCCGGGGAGCTGTTTTTT
TRBJ2-7	.	many	TRBV7-9	CASSLGPEQYF	TGTGCCAGCAGTTTGGGCCCCGAGCAGTACTTC
TRBJ1-1	TRBD1	.	TRBV7-8	CASSAGDRDEAFF	TGTGCCAGCAGCGCGGGGGACAGGGACGAAGCTTTCTTT
TRBJ2-2	TRBD1	.	TRBV19	CASRGTGALTGELFF	TGTGCCAGTAGAGGGACAGGAGCTCTCACCGGGGAGCTGTTTTTT
TRBJ2-7	TRBD2	.	TRBV20-1	CSAPSGSGSSYEQYF	TGCAGTGCGCCGTCCGGTAGCGGGAGTTCCTACGAGCAGTACTTC
TRBJ2-1	.	many	TRBV4-3	CASSQAGETYNEQFF	TGCGCCAGCAGCCAAGCGGGAGAGACCTACAATGAGCAGTTCTTC
TRBJ2-2	.	.	TRBV12-3/TRBV12-4	CASSSDSYTGELFF	TGTGCCAGCAGCTCCGACTCTTACACCGGGGAGCTGTTTTTT
TRBJ2-1	TRBD1	many	TRBV29-1	CSVEDRDRVLHNEQFF	TGCAGCGTTGAAGATCGGGACAGGGTATTGCACAATGAGCAGTTCTTC
TRBJ1-1	.	many	TRBV20-1	CSATRGDTEAFF	TGCAGTGCTACTCGGGGGGACACTGAAGCTTTCTTT
TRBJ1-5	.	.	TRBV27	CASRGGLGNQPQHF	TGTGCCAGCAGAGGGGGGCTGGGCAATCAGCCCCAGCATTTT
TRBJ1-2	.	.	TRBV5-5	CASSLPPFYGYTF	TGTGCCAGCAGCTTGCCGCCATTCTATGGCTACACCTTC
TRBJ1-1	.	few	TRBV7-9	CASSPSAPNTEAFF	TGTGCCAGCAGCCCTAGTGCCCCGAACACTGAAGCTTTCTTT
TRBJ2-7	TRBD2	.	TRBV10-2	CASSDPGGGSYEQYF	TGCGCCAGCAGTGACCCCGGGGGGGGCTCCTACGAGCAGTACTTC
TRBJ2-5	.	once	TRBV27	CASSLGWWVGTQYF	TGTGCCAGCAGTTTAGGGTGGTGGGTTGGGACCCAGTACTTC
TRBJ2-3	.	few	TRBV10-2	CASTFSGIYTDTQYF	TGCGCCAGCACCTTCTCGGGGATATACACAGATACGCAGTATTTT